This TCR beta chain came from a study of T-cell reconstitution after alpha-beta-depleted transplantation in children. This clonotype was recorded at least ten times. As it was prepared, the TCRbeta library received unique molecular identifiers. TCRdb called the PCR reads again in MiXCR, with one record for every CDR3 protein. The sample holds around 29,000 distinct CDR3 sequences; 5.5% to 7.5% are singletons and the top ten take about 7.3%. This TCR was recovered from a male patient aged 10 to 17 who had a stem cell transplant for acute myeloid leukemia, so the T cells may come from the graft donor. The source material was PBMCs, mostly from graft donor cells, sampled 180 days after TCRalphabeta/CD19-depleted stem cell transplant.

CDR3: CASSLQTGFFDGYTF. The DNA of the CDR3 is TGTGCCAGCAGTTTACAAACAGGGTTTTTTGATGGCTACACCTTC. The rearrangement joins TRBV27 to TRBJ1-2; possible D gene TRBD1, 6 bases. Germline V gene data show CDR1 as MNHEY and CDR2 as SMNVEV (reference sequence). CDR3 length: 15 amino acids. V was clipped by 2 bases and J by 6 bases, with 16 bases between them.